This T cell receptor beta chain was recovered during a study of siplizumab effects on memory and regulatory T cells. Points from the study as a whole: Naive T cells were seen as more diverse than memory cells and as major alloresponse contributors. A minor share of alloreactive clones matched unstimulated subsets.

In the case of this clone: Its antigen remains unknown.

Per germline, CDR1 MDHEN and CDR2 SYDVKM. This CDR3 is built from 15 residues. The V and J ends lost 7 bases and 4 bases respectively, with 19 bases between them. The protocol was immunoSEQ multiplex PCR, while the TCRdb copy is restricted to in-frame clones and leaves out a portion. The repertoire holds about 100,000 clones, approximately 90% seen once, with around 1.1% in the top ten. The receptor was isolated from a human donor in good health. The sample was CD4+ T cells sorted from blood. The chain uses TRBV28 and TRBJ1-2; possible D gene TRBD1, 6 bases. CDR3 protein: CASNGRQESLYGYTF. The CDR3 nucleotides are TGTGCCAGCAATGGGAGACAGGAGTCCCTCTATGGCTACACCTTC.